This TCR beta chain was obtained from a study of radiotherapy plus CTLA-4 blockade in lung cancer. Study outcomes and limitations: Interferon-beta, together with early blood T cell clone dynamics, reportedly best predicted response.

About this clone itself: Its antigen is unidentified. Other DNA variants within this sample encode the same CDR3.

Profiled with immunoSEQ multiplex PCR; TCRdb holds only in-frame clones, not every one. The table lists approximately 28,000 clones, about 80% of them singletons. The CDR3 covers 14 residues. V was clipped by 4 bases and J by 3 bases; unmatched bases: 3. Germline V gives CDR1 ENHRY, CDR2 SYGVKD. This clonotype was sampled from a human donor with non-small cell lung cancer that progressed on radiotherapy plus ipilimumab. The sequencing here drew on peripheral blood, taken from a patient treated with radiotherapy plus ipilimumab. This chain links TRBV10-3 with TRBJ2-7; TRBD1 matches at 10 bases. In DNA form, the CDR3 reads TGTGCCATCAGTGTCGGGACAGGGGTCTACGAGCAGTACTTC. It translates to CAISVGTGVYEQYF.